This TCR beta chain was sequenced during a study of CD8 T cells in Susac syndrome. Study observations and caveats: Individuals included in the TCR sequencing and HLA analysis were acknowledged by the study to be relatively few in number.

Sequencing of TCR beta, carried out with a high-throughput approach, was applied to CD8+ and CD4+ T cells from the blood. The multiple sclerosis controls consisted of treatment-naive patients with relapsing-remitting disease, either stable or active. This clonotype has more than one count but fewer than ten. Its antigen is undetermined. The authors reverse transcribed roughly 0.5 to 1 ug RNA with random hexamers. The amplification used immunoSEQ multiplex PCR on TCR beta CDR3; it spanned 54 Vbeta and 13 Jbeta. TCRdb analysed the immunoSEQ multiplex PCR reads with MiXCR anew, one entry per CDR3 protein. The data show 150,000 to 200,000 distinct CDR3 sequences, 85% to 95% seen once. CDR1 SQVTM and CDR2 ANQGSEA come from the germline V gene. The CDR3 is 10 amino acids. The ends were cut back, 4 bases at V and 3 bases at J, with 4 bases in the middle.

The chain links TRBV29-1 to TRBJ2-7; D gene unclear. The TCR was taken from a human donor with multiple sclerosis. Material for sequencing was CD8+ T cells from PBMCs. The CDR3 region is CSVVDYEQYF. CDR3 DNA: TGCAGCGTTGTGGACTACGAGCAGTACTTC.